Presented here are 15 T cell receptor beta chains from one specimen sequenced in a study of T-cell reconstitution after alpha-beta-depleted transplantation in children. The TCRbeta library incorporated unique molecular identifiers. TCRdb passed the PCR reads through MiXCR, listing each CDR3 protein once. The table has 300,000 to 400,000 distinct CDR3 sequences, 15% to 20% seen once. Material: PBMCs, mostly from graft donor cells, obtained 360 days after TCRalphabeta/CD19-depleted stem cell transplant. Receptor source: a male patient aged 2-15 years who had a stem cell transplant for acute lymphoblastic leukemia, so the T cells may come from the graft donor.

Concerning this clonotype itself: The junction differs from germline at one of its ends, possibly a read error. The rearrangement uses TRBV4-3 and TRBJ2-3; 11 positions agree with TRBD2. CDR3 length: 16 amino acids. CDR1 is LGHNA and CDR2 is YSLEER in the germline V gene. The CDR3 DNA is TGCGGCAGCAGTCAAGGTCTCACTAGCGGGAGAGATACGCAGTATTTT. Encoded protein: CGSSQGLTSGRDTQYF.

A few counts support this clonotype. The rearrangement uses TRBV4-1 and TRBJ2-3; TRBD1 might be the D (6 bases). CDR3 length: 15 amino acids. Trimming stripped 1 base from V and 5 bases from J, with 13 bases between. Germline V gives CDR1 MGHRA, CDR2 YSYEKL. Written as DNA, the CDR3 is TGCGCCAGCAGCCAAGTGTTACAGGGTTTAGATACGCAGTATTTT. As protein: CASSQVLQGLDTQYF.

The chain employs TRBV4-3 and TRBJ2-2, with 10 positions matching TRBD1. V trimming: 3 bases; J trimming: 5 bases; junction bases outside the gene matches: 9. Germline CDR1 is LGHNA and CDR2 is YSLEER. This CDR3 has 17 residues. The CDR3 DNA reads as TGCGCCAGCAGCCATCGCACCGGGACAGGGGCTACCGGGGAGCTGTTTTTT. Protein: CASSHRTGTGATGELFF.

The sample holds many counts of this clonotype. This chain links TRBV5-1 with TRBJ2-1; the match to TRBD2 covers 9 bases. The germline V gene has CDR1 SGHRS and CDR2 YFSETQ. The CDR3 covers 15 residues. V trimming: 4 bases; J trimming: 6 bases; junction bases outside the gene matches: 8. The CDR3: CASSGLGTSSNEQFF. CDR3 DNA: TGCGCCAGCAGCGGCCTTGGGACTAGCTCCAATGAGCAGTTCTTC.

This sequence joins TRBV5-6 and TRBJ2-1; TRBD2 aligns across 8 bases. V shed 5 bases, J shed 0 bases, and the junction held 10 bases outside the gene matches. The CDR3 covers 17 residues. Germline CDR1 is SGHDT and CDR2 is YYEEEE. CDR3 residues: CASRYTRREGSYNEQFF. The CDR3 nucleotides read TGTGCCAGCAGGTACACCCGTCGGGAGGGCTCCTACAATGAGCAGTTCTTC. The full variable domain, in which reference TRBV5-6 and TRBJ2-1 provide the parts outside the CDR3, is DAGVTQSPTHLIKTRGQQVTLRCSPKSGHDTVSWYQQALGQGPQFIFQYYEEEERQRGNFPDRFSGHQFPNYSSELNVNALLLGDSALYLCASRYTRREGSYNEQFFGPGTRLTVL.

The gene calls are TRBV4-2 and TRBJ2-3; D tentatively reads TRBD1 or TRBD2 (5 bases each). The CDR3 loop spans 16 amino acids. The germline CDR1 and CDR2 sequences are LGHNA and YNFKEQ. The germline V and J ends were trimmed by 3 bases and 2 bases, with 15 bases remaining between them. CDR3 in amino acids: CASSQGLSGPTDTQYF. The CDR3 DNA follows: TGTGCCAGCAGCCAGGGGTTGTCGGGACCCACAGATACGCAGTATTTT.

The CDR3 bases are TGCGCCAGCAGCCCCCAAGTATCAGGGTTCGACGAGCAGTACTTC. Encoded protein: CASSPQVSGFDEQYF. This sequence joins TRBV4-3 and TRBJ2-7, with D possibly matching TRBD1 (5 bases). Germline V CDR1 and CDR2: LGHNA, YSLEER. V was clipped by 4 bases and J by 5 bases, with 18 bases between them. This CDR3 has 15 amino acids.

This clonotype was seen a few times. This chain uses TRBV12-3 or TRBV12-4 with TRBJ2-7; the match to TRBD1 covers 7 bases. This CDR3 is built from 14 residues. Trimming cost V 6 bases and J 1 base; bases outside gene matches: 6. Here the CDR3 reads CASSALGQSYEQYF. CDR3 coding DNA: TGTGCCAGCAGCGCCTTGGGACAGTCCTACGAGCAGTACTTC.

In its sample, this clonotype was seen many times. This chain joins TRBV5-1 and TRBJ1-2; D is unclear. Trimming removed 0 bases from V and 2 bases from J, with 11 bases in between. The germline gives CDR1 SGHRS, CDR2 YFSETQ. CDR3 length: 15 residues. DNA for the CDR3: TGCGCCAGCAGCTTGGAGGGAATCGGGAACTATGGCTACACCTTC. This gives the protein CASSLEGIGNYGYTF.

The chain recombines TRBV13 with TRBJ2-5, with 9 bases that match TRBD1. The V gene's germline CDR1 is PRHDT and CDR2 FYEKMQ (reference sequence). The ends lost 4 bases at V and 5 bases at J; junction bases unmatched: 11. CDR3 length equals 16 residues. The CDR3, as DNA: TGTGCCAGCAGCTATACCGGGACAGGGAGGGGGGAGACCCAGTACTTC. This encodes CASSYTGTGRGETQYF.

The chain joins TRBV28 to TRBJ2-7, with 7 bases fitting TRBD1. The junction had 13 bases not matched to a gene; V was cut back by 0 bases and J by 2 bases. The CDR3 runs to 18 residues. CDR1 and CDR2 (germline): MDHEN, SYDVKM. The CDR3 nucleotides are TGTGCCAGCAGTTTATGGTCTACAGGGGCCCTCCTACCCTACGAGCAGTACTTC. Encoded protein: CASSLWSTGALLPYEQYF. The full variable domain, with the rest looked up from reference TRBV28 and TRBJ2-7, is DVKVTQSSRYLVKRTGEKVFLECVQDMDHENMFWYRQDPGLGLRLIYFSYDVKMKEKGDIPEGYSVSREKKERFSLILESASTNQTSMYLCASSLWSTGALLPYEQYFGPGTRLTVT.

This chain uses TRBV5-1 with TRBJ1-5, with 8 bases that match TRBD1. In germline, CDR1 is SGHRS, CDR2 YFSETQ. The V gene end was trimmed by 3 bases and the J gene end by 0 bases; junction bases not matched to a gene: 5. The CDR3 totals 16 residues. The CDR3 protein is CASSWGTGDSNQPQHF. CDR3 sequence (DNA): TGCGCCAGCAGCTGGGGGACAGGAGATAGCAATCAGCCCCAGCATTTT.

This chain links TRBV20-1 with TRBJ2-3; TRBD2 aligns across 7 bases. The CDR3 has 15 residues. After removal of 1 base from V and 2 bases from J, the junction contained 6 bases not matched to a gene. Germline CDR1 DFQATT, CDR2 SNEGSKA (reference sequence). The CDR3 here is CSARVAGVNTDTQYF. The CDR3 coding sequence is TGCAGTGCTAGAGTGGCGGGAGTAAACACAGATACGCAGTATTTT.

The chain uses TRBV7-6 and TRBJ2-7; 8 bases are shared with TRBD2. Germline loops: CDR1 SGHVS, CDR2 FNYEAQ. V lost 1 base to trimming and J lost 3 bases; unmatched junction nucleotides: 14. This CDR3 region has 18 residues. The chain's CDR3 is CASSLGEEEAGDFYEQYF. CDR3 DNA sequence: TGTGCCAGCAGCTTAGGGGAAGAAGAAGCGGGAGACTTCTACGAGCAGTACTTC.

In its sample, this clonotype was seen a few times. The chain employs TRBV20-1 and TRBJ2-4; 7 bases are a match to TRBD1. Germline V lookup: CDR1 DFQATT, CDR2 SNEGSKA (reference sequence). The CDR3 covers 15 residues. The V segment lost 6 bases and the J segment 4 bases; nucleotides outside the gene matches: 12. CDR3 protein: CSAHPGQRSKNIQYF. DNA for the CDR3: TGCAGTGCACATCCGGGACAGCGGTCAAAAAACATTCAGTACTTC.